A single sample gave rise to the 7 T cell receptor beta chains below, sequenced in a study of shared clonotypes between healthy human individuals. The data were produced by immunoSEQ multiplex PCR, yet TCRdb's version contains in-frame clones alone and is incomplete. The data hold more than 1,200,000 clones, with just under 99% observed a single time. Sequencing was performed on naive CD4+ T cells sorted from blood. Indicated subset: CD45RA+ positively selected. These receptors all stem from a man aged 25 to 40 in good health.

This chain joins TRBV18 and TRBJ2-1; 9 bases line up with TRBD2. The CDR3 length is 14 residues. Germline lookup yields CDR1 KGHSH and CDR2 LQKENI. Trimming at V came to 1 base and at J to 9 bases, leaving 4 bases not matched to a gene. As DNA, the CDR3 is TGTGCCAGCTCACCACTAGCGGGAGCCCCTGAGCAGTTCTTC. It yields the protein CASSPLAGAPEQFF.

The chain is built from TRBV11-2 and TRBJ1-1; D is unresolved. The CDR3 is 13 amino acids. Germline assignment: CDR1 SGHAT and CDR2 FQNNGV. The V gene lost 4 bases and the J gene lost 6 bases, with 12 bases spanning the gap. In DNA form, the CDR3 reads TGTGCCAGCAGCTCAGACGGGAGTCCTGAAGCTTTCTTT. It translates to CASSSDGSPEAFF.

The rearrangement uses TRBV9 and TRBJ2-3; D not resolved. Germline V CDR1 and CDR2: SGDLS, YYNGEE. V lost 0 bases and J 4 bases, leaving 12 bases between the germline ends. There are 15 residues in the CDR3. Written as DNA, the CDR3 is TGTGCCAGCAGCGTAGCCGGAGCAGTATCAGATACGCAGTATTTT. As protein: CASSVAGAVSDTQYF.

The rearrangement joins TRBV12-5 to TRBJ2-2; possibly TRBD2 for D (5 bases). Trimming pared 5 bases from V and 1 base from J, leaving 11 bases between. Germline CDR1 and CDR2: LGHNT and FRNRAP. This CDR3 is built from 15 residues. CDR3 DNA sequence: TGTGCTAGTGGTGACCACGGAGGGAACACCGGGGAGCTGTTTTTT. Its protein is CASGDHGGNTGELFF.

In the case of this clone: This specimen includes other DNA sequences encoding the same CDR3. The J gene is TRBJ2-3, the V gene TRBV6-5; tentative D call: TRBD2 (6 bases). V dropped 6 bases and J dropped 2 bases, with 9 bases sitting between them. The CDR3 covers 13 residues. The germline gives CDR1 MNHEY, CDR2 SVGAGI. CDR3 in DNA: TGTGCCAGCAGGCGGGACTCCACAGATACGCAGTATTTT. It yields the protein CASRRDSTDTQYF.

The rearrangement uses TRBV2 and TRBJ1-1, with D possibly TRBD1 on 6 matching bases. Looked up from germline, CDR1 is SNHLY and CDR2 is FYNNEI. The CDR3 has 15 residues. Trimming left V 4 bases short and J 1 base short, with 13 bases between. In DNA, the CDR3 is TGTGCCAGCAGTGGACGAACAGGGCGGAACACTGAAGCTTTCTTT. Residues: CASSGRTGRNTEAFF. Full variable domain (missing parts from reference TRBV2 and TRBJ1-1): EPEVTQTPSHQVTQMGQEVILRCVPISNHLYFYWYRQILGQKVEFLVSFYNNEISEKSEIFDDQFSVERPDGSNFTLKIRSTKLEDSAMYFCASSGRTGRNTEAFFGQGTRLTVV.

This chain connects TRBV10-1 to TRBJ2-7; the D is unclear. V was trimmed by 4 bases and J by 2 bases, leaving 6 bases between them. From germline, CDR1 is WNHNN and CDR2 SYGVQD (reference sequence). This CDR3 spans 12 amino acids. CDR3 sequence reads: CASSANAYEQYF. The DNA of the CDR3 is TGCGCCAGCAGTGCGAACGCCTACGAGCAGTACTTC.